This T cell receptor (beta chain) derives from a study of blood T cell repertoires in COVID-19. The J segment lost 15 bases and the V segment lost 0 bases, leaving 9 bases of the junction unmatched. Germline CDR1 MRHNA, CDR2 SNTAGT. CDR3 length equals 14 residues. Measured with immunoSEQ multiplex PCR; TCRdb has only the in-frame clones, and not every one. The sample records tens of thousands of clones, approximately 80% being singletons. The source material was peripheral blood. This chain links TRBV6-4 with TRBJ2-1; 9 nucleotides align to TRBD2. This sequence was found in a man aged 30 to 45 with COVID-19, enrolled during active disease. The CDR3, as DNA: TGTGCCAGCAGTGACTCGAATAGCGGGAGATTCCTGTTCTTC. Residues: CASSDSNSGRFLFF.